These T cell receptor beta chains were read from a single sample in a study of cytomegalovirus exposure and HLA in healthy donors. The method was immunoSEQ multiplex PCR; TCRdb's version includes in-frame clones alone and lacks a portion of them. The sample is made up of tens of thousands of clones, and the top ten hold about 2.1% of it. Sequenced input: PBMCs. The source is a woman aged 40 to 55 in good health and CMV-seropositive. The CDR3 runs from the conserved cysteine through the conserved F or W. The D gene is left open where the match is weak.

J gene,V gene,D gene,CDR3 DNA,CDR3 protein
TRBJ1-1,TRBV20-1,.,TGCAGTGCTAGGGGCGCCACTGAAGCTTTCTTT,CSARGATEAFF
TRBJ2-7,TRBV28,.,TGTGCCAGCAGGGATGCAGGTCGCTACGAGCAGTACTTC,CASRDAGRYEQYF
TRBJ2-7,TRBV5-1,.,TGCGCCAGCAGCTTGGGCCAGGGTCTCTCCTACGAGCAGTACTTC,CASSLGQGLSYEQYF
TRBJ2-7,TRBV29-1,.,TGCAGCGTCGGGGGTGCAGGGATGGACGAGCAGTACTTC,CSVGGAGMDEQYF
TRBJ2-7,TRBV10-1,.,TGCGCCAGCAGTGAGTGGCAGGGCACCTACGAGCAGTACTTC,CASSEWQGTYEQYF
TRBJ2-5,TRBV29-1,TRBD2,TGCAGCGTTGATCCCCTAGCGGGGGCAGAGACCCAGTACTTC,CSVDPLAGAETQYF
TRBJ2-1,TRBV27,TRBD2,TGTGCCAGCAGAACCGTACTAGCGGGGCCTTTGAGCTCCTACAATGAGCAGTTCTTC,CASRTVLAGPLSSYNEQFF
TRBJ2-7,TRBV7-2,TRBD2,TGTGCCAGCAGCTTAGTGGTGGGAGGGAACTACGAGCAGTACTTC,CASSLVVGGNYEQYF
TRBJ2-7,TRBV11-2,TRBD1,TGTGCCAGCAGCTTAGGGGACAGAACCTACGAGCAGTACTTC,CASSLGDRTYEQYF
TRBJ2-7,TRBV7-9,.,TGTGCCAGCAGCTCGAGCGCCTACGAGCAGTACTTC,CASSSSAYEQYF
TRBJ2-2,TRBV7-3,.,TGTGCCAGCAGCCCAGGGACGAACACCGGGGAGCTGTTTTTT,CASSPGTNTGELFF
TRBJ2-2,TRBV7-9,TRBD2,TGTGCCAGCAGCTTAGCCGGGACTAGCTTCGTCGTCGGGGAGCTGTTTTTT,CASSLAGTSFVVGELFF
TRBJ2-5,TRBV5-1,TRBD1,TGCGCCAGCAGCTTGCAAACGGGACAGCAAGAGACCCAGTACTTC,CASSLQTGQQETQYF
TRBJ2-5,TRBV5-1,TRBD2,TGCGCCAGCAGCTTGGGACTAGCGGGGGTAAGGGAGACCCAGTACTTC,CASSLGLAGVRETQYF
TRBJ2-6,TRBV10-3,TRBD1,TGTGCCATCAGTGGATCCTACAGGGGGCGGGTCTCTGGGGCCAACGTCCTGACTTTC,CAISGSYRGRVSGANVLTF
TRBJ2-7,TRBV29-1,TRBD2,TGCAGCGTTGAAGAGAGACTAGCGGGGGTGAGGGAGCAGTACTTC,CSVEERLAGVREQYF
TRBJ2-1,TRBV10-2,.,TGCGCCAGCAAGACTAGTTTTTCCTACAATGAGCAGTTCTTC,CASKTSFSYNEQFF
TRBJ2-3,TRBV21-1,.,TGTGCCAGCAGCAAAGAGAGGGGGGCTACTAGCGGGAGGGGAGATACGCAGTATTTT,CASSKERGATSGRGDTQYF
TRBJ2-5,TRBV14,.,TGTGCCAGCAGCCAAGTCGGGGGAGGGACCCAGTACTTC,CASSQVGGGTQYF
TRBJ2-7,TRBV6-5,TRBD1,TGTGCCAGCCGGGACAGGGGCACCCACGAGCAGTACTTC,CASRDRGTHEQYF
TRBJ2-7,TRBV4-1,.,TGCGCCCCTGGCCTCCAGGGAACCTACGAGCAGTACTTC,CAPGLQGTYEQYF
TRBJ2-3,TRBV9,.,TGTGCCAGCAGCGTCGGGGGGCATAGCACAGATACGCAGTATTTT,CASSVGGHSTDTQYF
TRBJ1-2,TRBV7-9,.,TGTGCCAGCAGCTTAGAGCAGGGGACCGCCTATGGCTACACCTTC,CASSLEQGTAYGYTF
TRBJ1-2,TRBV5-1,TRBD1,TGCGCCAGCAGCTTGGGACAGGGCAACTATGGCTACACCTTC,CASSLGQGNYGYTF
TRBJ1-5,TRBV30,TRBD1,TGTGCCTGGAGGGCCGGGACAGGGGGCCTTATGAGCAATCAGCCCCAGCATTTT,CAWRAGTGGLMSNQPQHF
TRBJ2-2,TRBV10-2,.,TGCGCCAGCAGTGAGTCACTCGGGGAGCTGTTTTTT,CASSESLGELFF
TRBJ2-2,TRBV15,TRBD1,TGTGCCAGCCATCCGGGACAGGGTAATGCCGGGGAGCTGTTTTTT,CASHPGQGNAGELFF
TRBJ2-5,TRBV7-6,TRBD1,TGTGCCAGCAGCCCTCACAGGGGGCATCAAGAGACCCAGTACTTC,CASSPHRGHQETQYF
TRBJ2-1,TRBV19,.,TGTGCCAGTAGTATAGGGACTAGGGGGAAGAATGAGCAGTTCTTC,CASSIGTRGKNEQFF
TRBJ2-7,TRBV5-1,.,TGCGCCAGCAGCTTGGGTGGGGCCGCGAGCGAGCAGTACTTC,CASSLGGAASEQYF
TRBJ2-7,TRBV18,.,TGTGCCAGCTCACCGGCAGGATCCTTCGAGCAGTACTTC,CASSPAGSFEQYF
TRBJ1-5,TRBV6-5,.,TGTGCCAGCAGTCGTGGGCAGGGCAACAATCAGCCCCAGCATTTT,CASSRGQGNNQPQHF
TRBJ2-2,TRBV7-9,TRBD1,TGTGCCAGCAGCTTAGCTGCAGGGGGCACGAACACCGGGGAGCTGTTTTTT,CASSLAAGGTNTGELFF
TRBJ2-7,TRBV7-2,.,TGTGCCAGCAGCCAAAGGGCGGGTTACGAGCAGTACTTC,CASSQRAGYEQYF
TRBJ2-3,TRBV10-3,TRBD2,TGTGCCATCAGTGAGTCGACGCAGGGTAGCGGGAGTTCATATACGCAGTATTTT,CAISESTQGSGSSYTQYF
TRBJ1-1,TRBV29-1,.,TGCAGCGTTGATTCGGTGGTAATGGCTGAAGCTTTCTTT,CSVDSVVMAEAFF
TRBJ2-1,TRBV6-6,TRBD1,TGTGCCAGCAGCCTCCTAATGACAGGGATAGGGAATGAGCAGTTCTTC,CASSLLMTGIGNEQFF
TRBJ1-1,TRBV28,TRBD1,TGTGCCAGCAGTCTGACAGGGCAGGAGAACACTGAAGCTTTCTTT,CASSLTGQENTEAFF
TRBJ2-2,TRBV9,.,TGTGCCAGCAGCATCGCAGGCTTCGCGAACACCGGGGAGCTGTTTTTT,CASSIAGFANTGELFF
TRBJ2-2,TRBV10-3,TRBD2,TGTGCCATCAGTGAACCGGGACTAGCGGGGATAAGGAACACCGGGGAGCTGTTTTTT,CAISEPGLAGIRNTGELFF
TRBJ2-7,TRBV20-1,.,TGCAGTGCTCAGGCCGCTCGCGAGCAGTACTTC,CSAQAAREQYF
TRBJ2-5,TRBV19,TRBD1,TGTGCCAGTAGTAGTGCAGGGGGTCGGGAGACCCAGTACTTC,CASSSAGGRETQYF
TRBJ2-1,TRBV10-3,TRBD1,TGTGCCATCAGTGATAGGGACAGGGGGGTGTATGAGCAGTTCTTC,CAISDRDRGVYEQFF
TRBJ1-4,TRBV18,.,TGTGCCAGCTCACCTTCGGATGAAAAACTGTTTTTT,CASSPSDEKLFF
TRBJ1-1,TRBV5-1,TRBD1,TGCGCCAGCACCACAGGGGGCCTGAACACTGAAGCTTTCTTT,CASTTGGLNTEAFF
TRBJ1-1,TRBV6-1,.,TGTGCCAGCAGCGCGGGTATGAACACTGAAGCTTTCTTT,CASSAGMNTEAFF